These T cell receptor beta chains were read from a single sample in a study of shared clonotypes between healthy human individuals. Sequencing used immunoSEQ multiplex PCR; TCRdb keeps in-frame clones, though not all of them. The sample includes approximately 500,000 clones, approximately 95% of them seen just once. Sequencing was carried out using naive CD4+ T cells sorted from blood. These receptors came from a woman in her 30s in good health. The CDR3 runs from the conserved cysteine through the conserved F or W. Fields, in order: clone size, J gene, V gene, D gene, CDR3 DNA, CDR3 protein. D genes are given only for firm matches. Clone size is shown for a subset of rows, as once, few, many or a class of expanded clone.

-,TRBJ2-6,TRBV1,-,TGCACCAGCAGCCAAGATGGGTACTTGTCCCCGCGCCAACCAGATTCTGGGGCCAACGTCCTGACTTTC,CTSSQDGYLSPRQPDSGANVLTF
-,TRBJ1-2,TRBV28,TRBD1,TGTGCCAGCAGTGGGGGACAGTGGGAAGGCTACACCTTC,CASSGGQWEGYTF
-,TRBJ2-1,TRBV2,TRBD2,TGTGCCAGCAGTGTGCTAGCGGGACGGCAGGAGCAGTTCTTC,CASSVLAGRQEQFF
-,TRBJ2-7,TRBV5-4,TRBD2,TGTGCCAGCAGCTTCGGGGGGAGGGCACGGGAGCAGTACTTC,CASSFGGRAREQYF
-,TRBJ1-3,TRBV2,-,TGTGCCAGCAGTGACAGCTCTGGAAACACCATATATTTT,CASSDSSGNTIYF
once,TRBJ2-7,TRBV6-5,TRBD2,TGTGCCAGCAGTTACTCGGCAGCGGGGAACTCCTACGAGCAGTACTTC,CASSYSAAGNSYEQYF
-,TRBJ1-2,TRBV28,-,TGTGCCAGCAGTTTACTTAGGGGAGGCGGCTACACCTTC,CASSLLRGGGYTF
-,TRBJ1-5,TRBV4-1,-,TGCGCCAGCAGCCAAGTGGTGGGGAGTAAGTATAGCAATCAGCCCCAGCATTTT,CASSQVVGSKYSNQPQHF
-,TRBJ2-7,TRBV7-9,-,TGTGCCAGCAGCCCCCGTTTCTACGAGCAGTACTTC,CASSPRFYEQYF
-,TRBJ1-3,TRBV9,-,TGTGCCAGCAGCGCCCGGGCATCCGGAAACACCATATATTTT,CASSARASGNTIYF
-,TRBJ2-7,TRBV10-2,TRBD1,TGCGCCAGCAGGGGACAGGGGGCGGGCGAGCAGTACTTC,CASRGQGAGEQYF
once,TRBJ1-3,TRBV5-1,-,TGCGCCAGCAAAGGGGCTGATGGAAACACCATATATTTT,CASKGADGNTIYF
-,TRBJ1-1,TRBV7-9,TRBD1,TGTGCCAGCAGCTTAGTGGGACAGATCACTGAAGCTTTCTTT,CASSLVGQITEAFF
-,TRBJ2-5,TRBV29-1,-,TGCAGCGCCGACGGGGGCGGGGCAAAAGAGACCCAGTACTTC,CSADGGGAKETQYF
-,TRBJ2-7,TRBV4-1,-,TGCGCCAGCAGCCTCTCGATTGGGCAGCCAGGGCAGTACTTC,CASSLSIGQPGQYF
-,TRBJ1-1,TRBV5-1,-,TGCGCCAGCAGCTTGCGCAAACAGGGTGACACTGAAGCTTTCTTT,CASSLRKQGDTEAFF
-,TRBJ1-1,TRBV19,TRBD1,TGTGCCAGTAGCCAGGACAGGTCGAACACTGAAGCTTTCTTT,CASSQDRSNTEAFF
-,TRBJ2-6,TRBV21-1,-,TGTGCCAGCAGCAAAGAGGCGGGTCCAGGGGCCAACGTCCTGACTTTC,CASSKEAGPGANVLTF
-,TRBJ2-3,TRBV4-1,TRBD2,TGCGCCAGCAGCCACCCGGGACTAGCGTACCCGAATACGCAGTATTTT,CASSHPGLAYPNTQYF
-,TRBJ2-7,TRBV6-1,TRBD2,TGTGCCAGCAGTGTTCCCTTTACTAGCGGGAGATTCTACGAGCAGTACTTC,CASSVPFTSGRFYEQYF
-,TRBJ2-5,TRBV5-1,TRBD1,TGCGCCAGCAGCCTGGAATACAGGGGGCGCTTAGAGACCCAGTACTTC,CASSLEYRGRLETQYF
-,TRBJ2-2,TRBV5-1,-,TGCGCCAGCAGCTTGGAATCCAGTGGTGGGGAGCTGTTTTTT,CASSLESSGGELFF
-,TRBJ1-2,TRBV2,-,TGTGCCAGACCCCAGGGATGGTATGGCTACACCTTC,CARPQGWYGYTF
-,TRBJ2-7,TRBV7-9,-,TGTGCCAGCAGCTTAGCCGATAAAGGGTTTGCCTTGGAGCAGTACTTC,CASSLADKGFALEQYF
-,TRBJ1-2,TRBV6-6,-,TGTGCCAGCAGTGGCGGGGGGGACTATGGCTACACCTTC,CASSGGGDYGYTF
-,TRBJ2-3,TRBV2,TRBD2,TGTGCCAGCAGGGCCGGACTAGCGGAATCCACAGATACGCAGTATTTT,CASRAGLAESTDTQYF
once,TRBJ1-3,TRBV28,TRBD1,TGTGCCAGCGGCGAAATCGACAGGGGAGGAGGAAACACCATATATTTT,CASGEIDRGGGNTIYF
-,TRBJ1-1,TRBV5-1,-,TGCGCCAGCAGCTTGGGGACGGGATTGGACACTGAAGCTTTCTTT,CASSLGTGLDTEAFF
-,TRBJ2-2,TRBV6-5,TRBD1,TGTGCCAGCAGGGCGGGACAGGGGGGCACCGGGGAGCTGTTTTTT,CASRAGQGGTGELFF
-,TRBJ2-7,TRBV10-3,TRBD2,TGTGCCATCAGTGAGCCCACGATAAGCGGGACGTACGAGCAGTACTTC,CAISEPTISGTYEQYF
-,TRBJ1-5,TRBV27,-,TGTGCCAGACACCCCCGGGGGAGCAATCAGCCCCAGCATTTT,CARHPRGSNQPQHF
once,TRBJ2-1,TRBV4-1,-,TGCGCCAGCAGCCAAGTTTCTACTAGTTTCTACAATGAGCAGTTCTTC,CASSQVSTSFYNEQFF
-,TRBJ2-7,TRBV28,TRBD2,TGTGCCAGCAGTTTGGGGACTAGCGGATTCTCCTACGAGCAGTACTTC,CASSLGTSGFSYEQYF
-,TRBJ2-5,TRBV18,-,TGTGCCAGCTCACCCCCAGGGAGGTCGGAGACCCAGTACTTC,CASSPPGRSETQYF
-,TRBJ1-5,TRBV18,-,TGTGCCAGCTCACCGGGGACCCAGCCCCAGCATTTT,CASSPGTQPQHF
-,TRBJ2-3,TRBV5-4,TRBD2,TGTGCCAGCAGCATCGGAGCGGGAATAGGAGATACGCAGTATTTT,CASSIGAGIGDTQYF
-,TRBJ2-5,TRBV5-1,-,TGCGCCAGCAGCTTGGTGGGCGGCGGACAGTACCAAGAGACCCAGTACTTC,CASSLVGGGQYQETQYF
-,TRBJ1-1,TRBV6-1,-,TGTGCCAGCAGTGAAGCCGATGGCCGTAGGATGGGTATGAACACTGAAGCTTTCTTT,CASSEADGRRMGMNTEAFF
-,TRBJ2-1,TRBV6-1,TRBD1,TGTGCCAGCAGTGAAGCTCGGGACAGGGTATCTCGGCACAATGAGCAGTTCTTC,CASSEARDRVSRHNEQFF
-,TRBJ2-7,TRBV27,TRBD2,TGTGCCAGCCGACCTAGCGGAACCTACGAGCAGTACTTC,CASRPSGTYEQYF
-,TRBJ2-3,TRBV28,-,TGTGCCAGCAGTTCGCCAGGGCCCATAGATACGCAGTATTTT,CASSSPGPIDTQYF
-,TRBJ2-3,TRBV28,-,TGTGCCAGCAGTTTGTCGCGGGGCGCTAGCACAGATACGCAGTATTTT,CASSLSRGASTDTQYF